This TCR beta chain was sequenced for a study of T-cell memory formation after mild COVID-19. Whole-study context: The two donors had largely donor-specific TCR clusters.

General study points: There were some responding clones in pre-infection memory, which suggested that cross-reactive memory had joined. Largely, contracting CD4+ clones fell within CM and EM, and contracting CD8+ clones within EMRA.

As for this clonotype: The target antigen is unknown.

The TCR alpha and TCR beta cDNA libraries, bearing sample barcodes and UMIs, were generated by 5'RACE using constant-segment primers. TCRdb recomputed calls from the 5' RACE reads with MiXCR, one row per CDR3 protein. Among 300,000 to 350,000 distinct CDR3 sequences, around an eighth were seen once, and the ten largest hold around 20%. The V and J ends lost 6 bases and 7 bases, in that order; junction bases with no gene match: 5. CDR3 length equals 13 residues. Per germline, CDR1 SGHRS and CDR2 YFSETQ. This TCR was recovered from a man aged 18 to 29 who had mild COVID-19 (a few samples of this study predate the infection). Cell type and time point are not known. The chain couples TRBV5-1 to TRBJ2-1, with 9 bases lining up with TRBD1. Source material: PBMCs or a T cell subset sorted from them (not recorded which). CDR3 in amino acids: CASTRTGVNEQFF. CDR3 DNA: TGCGCCAGCACCCGGACAGGGGTGAATGAGCAGTTCTTC.